This T cell receptor (beta chain) is from a study of vaccination and CD4 T cells after COVID-19. At the level of the study: Post-COVID draws followed diagnosis by a median around 92 days (range 35 to 161). Following dose two, a median approximately 65 days (range 14 to 241) passed before post-vaccine samples were taken. Overall study findings and caveats: In convalescent patients, 304 of 307 vaccine-specific clones were mono-reactive for SARS-CoV-2 spike.

This clonotype was recorded once. Its specificity is unknown. This CDR3 spans 16 amino acids. Germline V gene lookup returns CDR1 DFQATT and CDR2 SNEGSKA (reference sequence). Deletions cut 4 bases from V and 0 bases from J, with 19 bases between. The sample's treatment: roughly 11-day PBMC culture with coronavirus spike peptide pools or control peptides (ViraFEST assay). ViraFEST expanded antigen-specific T cells with peptide pools, then sequenced TCRs. Cultured CD4+ T cell DNA was sequenced using the Oncomine TCR Beta short-read assay. TCRdb recomputed calls from the PCR reads with MiXCR, one row per CDR3 protein. The profile covers fewer than 11,000 distinct CDR3 sequences, with less than 70% appearing a single time and around 31% taken by the ten largest.

The sequenced material came from CD4+ T cells from blood, cultured in vitro. The sequence was obtained from a human donor who had recovered from COVID-19. V and J are TRBV20-1 and TRBJ2-7, with D perhaps TRBD2 (5 bases). CDR3 residues: CSATPSEAPSSYEQYF. The DNA of the CDR3 is TGCAGTGCTACCCCCTCGGAGGCTCCGAGCTCCTACGAGCAGTACTTC.